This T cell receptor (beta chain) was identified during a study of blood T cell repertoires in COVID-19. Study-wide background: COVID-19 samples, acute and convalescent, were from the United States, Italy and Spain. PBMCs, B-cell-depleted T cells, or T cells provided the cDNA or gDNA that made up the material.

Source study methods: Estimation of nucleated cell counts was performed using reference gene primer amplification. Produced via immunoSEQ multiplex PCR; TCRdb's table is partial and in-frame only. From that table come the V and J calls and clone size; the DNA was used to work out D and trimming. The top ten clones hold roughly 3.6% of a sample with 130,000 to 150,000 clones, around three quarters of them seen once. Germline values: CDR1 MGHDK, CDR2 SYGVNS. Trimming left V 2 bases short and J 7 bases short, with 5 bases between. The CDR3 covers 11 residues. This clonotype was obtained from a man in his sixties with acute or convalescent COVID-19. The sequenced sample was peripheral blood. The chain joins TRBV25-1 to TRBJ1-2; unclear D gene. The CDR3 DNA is TGTGCCAGCAGTGAAGGCTCTGGCTACACCTTC. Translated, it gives CASSEGSGYTF.